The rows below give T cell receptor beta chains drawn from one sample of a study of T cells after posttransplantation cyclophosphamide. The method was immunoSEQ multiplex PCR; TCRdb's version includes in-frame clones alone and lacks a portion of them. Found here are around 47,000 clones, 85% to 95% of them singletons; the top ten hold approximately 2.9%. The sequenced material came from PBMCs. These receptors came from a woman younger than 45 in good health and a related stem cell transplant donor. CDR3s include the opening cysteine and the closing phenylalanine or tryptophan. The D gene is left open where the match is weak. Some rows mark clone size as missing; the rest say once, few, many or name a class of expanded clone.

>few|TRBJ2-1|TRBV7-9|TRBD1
TGTGCCAGCAGCTTAGCGTTCGGGACAGGGGGCAATGAGCAGTTCTTC
CASSLAFGTGGNEQFF
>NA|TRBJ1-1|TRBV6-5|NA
TGTGCCAGCAGTTACAGACAGGTATTGAACACTGAAGCTTTCTTT
CASSYRQVLNTEAFF
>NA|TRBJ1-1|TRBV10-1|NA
TGCGCCAGCACCCTAACTGAAGCTTTCTTT
CASTLTEAFF
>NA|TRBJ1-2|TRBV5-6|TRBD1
TGTGCCAGCAGCTTGCCCGGGACAGGGTACGAGGGCTACACCTTC
CASSLPGTGYEGYTF
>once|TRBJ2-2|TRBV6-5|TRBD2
TGTGCCAGCAGTCCCAGGCGGGGGGACACCGGGGAGCTGTTTTTT
CASSPRRGDTGELFF
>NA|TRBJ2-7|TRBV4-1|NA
TGCGCCAGCAGCCACTACAGCTCCTACGAGCAGTACTTC
CASSHYSSYEQYF
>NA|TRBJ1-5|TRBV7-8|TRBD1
TGTGCCAGCAGCTCGGGACAGCGAGGGAATCAGCCCCAGCATTTT
CASSSGQRGNQPQHF
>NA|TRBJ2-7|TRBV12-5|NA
TGTGCTAGTGGTCTCGCCACACTCGGGGAGCAGTACTTC
CASGLATLGEQYF
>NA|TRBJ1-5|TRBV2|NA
TGTGCCAGCAACCAGGACACTAGCAATCAGCCCCAGCATTTT
CASNQDTSNQPQHF
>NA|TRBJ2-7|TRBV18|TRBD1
TGTGCCAGCTCCCCGGACAGGGGCCCACCCTACGAGCAGTACTTC
CASSPDRGPPYEQYF
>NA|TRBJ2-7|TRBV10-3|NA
TGTGCCATCAGTGAGAGACAGGGACTGCCCTACGAGCAGTACTTC
CAISERQGLPYEQYF
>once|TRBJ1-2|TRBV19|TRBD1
TGTGCCAGTCGACAGGGGCCTTCTAACTATGGCTACACCTTC
CASRQGPSNYGYTF